This is a list of T cell receptor beta chains from one sample in a study of PD-L1 blockade in urothelial cancer. Some clones are missing from TCRdb's copy, which holds only in-frame ones; the method was immunoSEQ multiplex PCR. The sample shows 50,000 or so clones, roughly 87% of them seen only once. Sequences were derived from PBMCs, sampled around atezolizumab (anti-PD-L1) treatment. These receptors all stem from a man aged 70 or older with urothelial cancer. Both conserved end residues are part of each CDR3. Fields, in order: V gene, J gene, CDR3 length, D gene, clone size, CDR3 protein, CDR3 DNA. A D gene is named only where the DNA matches it firmly. Size values are once, few and many counts, or a class for expanded clones, and some rows have none.

>TRBV7-6|TRBJ1-2|14|TRBD1|-
CASSPRTGGYGYTF
TGTGCCAGCAGCCCACGGACAGGGGGCTATGGCTACACCTTC
>TRBV29-1|TRBJ2-5|15|TRBD2|-
CSVELGREPQETQYF
TGCAGCGTTGAATTGGGGAGGGAGCCGCAAGAGACCCAGTACTTC
>TRBV19|TRBJ1-5|17|TRBD1|once
CASSLLPRDRAAQPQHF
TGTGCCAGTAGTTTATTACCTCGGGACAGGGCGGCACAGCCCCAGCATTTT
>TRBV18|TRBJ2-1|13|TRBD2|-
CASSLAGDNEQFF
TGTGCCAGCTCCCTAGCGGGGGACAATGAGCAGTTCTTC
>TRBV11-2|TRBJ2-2|14|-|-
CASSLPVNTGELFF
TGTGCCAGCAGCTTACCGGTGAACACCGGGGAGCTGTTTTTT
>TRBV30|TRBJ1-2|13|-|-
CAWSVNSDDGYTF
TGTGCCTGGAGTGTGAACAGTGACGATGGCTACACCTTC
>TRBV18|TRBJ1-1|13|-|-
CASSASGPTEAFF
TGTGCCAGCTCAGCCTCAGGGCCCACTGAAGCTTTCTTT
>TRBV6-5|TRBJ1-4|14|-|-
CASRKDSPNEKLFF
TGTGCCAGCAGGAAGGACAGCCCTAATGAAAAACTGTTTTTT
>TRBV30|TRBJ2-2|15|TRBD2|-
CAWNGGSIDTGELFF
TGTGCCTGGAATGGCGGGAGTATCGACACCGGGGAGCTGTTTTTT
>TRBV19|TRBJ2-1|16|TRBD2|-
CASSLSAGSSYNEQFF
TGTGCCAGTAGTCTTTCAGCGGGGAGCTCCTACAATGAGCAGTTCTTC
>TRBV6-1|TRBJ1-3|15|-|-
CASNPGSLSGNTIYF
TGTGCCAGCAACCCCGGGAGCCTCTCTGGAAACACCATATATTTT
>TRBV4-1|TRBJ2-4|16|-|-
CASSQGQGLPKNIQYF
TGCGCCAGCAGCCAAGGTCAGGGTCTTCCCAAAAACATTCAGTACTTC
>TRBV15|TRBJ2-7|15|TRBD2|-
CATSRELAGGYEQYF
TGTGCCACCAGCAGAGAGCTAGCGGGAGGGTACGAGCAGTACTTC
>TRBV29-1|TRBJ2-5|12|TRBD1|-
CSTRQGQETQYF
TGCAGCACCAGACAGGGCCAAGAGACCCAGTACTTC
>TRBV28|TRBJ2-7|14|TRBD1|-
CASSLLDRFYEQYF
TGTGCCAGCAGTTTATTGGACAGGTTCTACGAGCAGTACTTC
>TRBV6-6|TRBJ1-5|14|TRBD1|-
CASRTGGSSQPQHF
TGTGCCAGCAGGACAGGGGGTTCAAGTCAGCCCCAGCATTTT
>TRBV6-1|TRBJ2-7|14|TRBD2|-
CASSARGGFYEQYF
TGTGCCAGCAGTGCGCGGGGGGGATTCTACGAGCAGTACTTC
>TRBV28|TRBJ2-3|13|-|-
CASRTDMADTQYF
TGTGCCAGCAGAACCGACATGGCAGATACGCAGTATTTT
>TRBV2|TRBJ2-6|11|-|-
CASLGANVLTF
TGTGCCAGCCTAGGGGCCAACGTCCTGACTTTC
>TRBV7-3|TRBJ2-7|13|TRBD1|-
CASSPRQGGEQYF
TGTGCCAGCAGCCCCCGACAGGGGGGCGAGCAGTACTTC
>TRBV2|TRBJ2-7|13|-|-
CASIVQVTYEQYF
TGTGCCAGCATTGTACAGGTAACCTACGAGCAGTACTTC
>TRBV5-4|TRBJ2-1|15|TRBD2|-
CASSFMLAGSGEQFF
TGTGCCAGCAGCTTTATGCTAGCGGGATCAGGGGAGCAGTTCTTC
>TRBV5-4|TRBJ1-4|14|TRBD1|-
CASTPDRGGEKLFF
TGTGCCAGCACCCCAGACAGGGGGGGTGAAAAACTGTTTTTT
>TRBV19|TRBJ2-2|14|-|-
CASSQRLTAGELFF
TGTGCCAGTAGTCAACGACTAACAGCCGGGGAGCTGTTTTTT
>TRBV6-5|TRBJ2-3|16|TRBD2|-
CASSLETSGSGDTQYF
TGTGCCAGCAGTTTAGAGACTAGCGGGAGTGGGGATACGCAGTATTTT
>TRBV11-2|TRBJ1-1|15|-|few
CASSSTLDRGGRAFF
TGTGCCAGCAGCTCGACTCTTGACCGGGGAGGTAGAGCTTTCTTT
>TRBV20-1|TRBJ2-1|11|TRBD2|-
CSAERETEQFF
TGCAGTGCGGAGCGGGAGACTGAGCAGTTCTTC
>TRBV27|TRBJ1-1|14|TRBD1|-
CASSWTGPNTEAFF
TGTGCCAGCAGTTGGACAGGGCCGAACACTGAAGCTTTCTTT
>TRBV7-9|TRBJ1-2|13|-|-
CASSLTGGYGYTF
TGTGCCAGCAGCTTAACCGGGGGCTATGGCTACACCTTC
>TRBV5-4|TRBJ2-7|14|TRBD2|-
CASRPGLAGVEQYF
TGTGCCAGCAGGCCGGGACTAGCGGGAGTCGAGCAGTACTTC
>TRBV10-3|TRBJ1-3|16|TRBD1|-
CAISVTQGVDGNTIYF
TGTGCCATCAGTGTTACTCAGGGGGTTGATGGAAACACCATATATTTT
>TRBV28|TRBJ2-7|18|TRBD2|-
CASSLVTSGFSYSYEQYF
TGTGCCAGCAGTTTGGTGACTAGCGGTTTCTCTTACTCCTACGAGCAGTACTTC
>TRBV27|TRBJ1-5|14|TRBD1|-
CASSLQGENQPQHF
TGTGCCAGCAGTTTACAGGGGGAGAATCAGCCCCAGCATTTT
>TRBV19|TRBJ1-5|13|-|-
CASSRGRNQPQHF
TGTGCCAGTAGTCGGGGGAGGAATCAGCCCCAGCATTTT
>TRBV11-1|TRBJ2-7|13|-|-
CASSIHVSYEQYF
TGTGCCAGCAGTATCCACGTCAGCTACGAGCAGTACTTC
>TRBV30|TRBJ1-5|13|TRBD1|-
CAWAGTANQPQHF
TGTGCCTGGGCCGGGACAGCTAATCAGCCCCAGCATTTT
>TRBV5-4|TRBJ1-4|14|-|few
CASSSRAGSQKLFF
TGTGCCAGCAGCTCTCGTGCAGGGTCGCAAAAACTGTTTTTT
>TRBV28|TRBJ2-3|14|TRBD2|-
CASSFGLAPDTQYF
TGTGCCAGCAGCTTCGGACTAGCGCCAGATACGCAGTATTTT
>TRBV2|TRBJ1-5|16|TRBD1|-
CASSGHRQTGGQPQHF
TGTGCCAGCAGCGGGCACAGGCAAACAGGGGGGCAGCCCCAGCATTTT
>TRBV7-2|TRBJ2-7|13|-|-
CASSNDRNYEQYF
TGTGCCAGCAGCAACGACAGGAACTACGAGCAGTACTTC
>TRBV29-1|TRBJ1-5|12|TRBD1|-
CSVTGENQPQHF
TGCAGCGTGACAGGGGAAAATCAGCCCCAGCATTTT
>TRBV6-5|TRBJ2-1|13|-|-
CASSYSSAGEQFF
TGTGCCAGCAGTTACTCCAGCGCGGGTGAGCAGTTCTTC
>TRBV29-1|TRBJ1-2|11|-|-
CSVTFSYGYTF
TGCAGCGTAACATTCAGCTATGGCTACACCTTC
>TRBV27|TRBJ2-7|12|-|-
CASSPGIRRQYF
TGTGCCAGCAGTCCGGGTATTAGGAGGCAGTACTTC
>TRBV5-1|TRBJ2-2|15|TRBD1|-
CASSRGRGNTGELFF
TGCGCCAGCAGCAGGGGGCGCGGAAACACCGGGGAGCTGTTTTTT
>TRBV27|TRBJ2-1|17|TRBD2|-
CASRGLAGEGSYNEQFF
TGTGCCAGCAGGGGACTAGCGGGAGAAGGATCCTACAATGAGCAGTTCTTC
>TRBV6-6|TRBJ1-5|14|-|-
CASSYLPGNQPQHF
TGTGCCAGCAGTTACCTACCTGGCAATCAGCCCCAGCATTTT
>TRBV5-1|TRBJ1-2|13|-|-
CASSPFGAGGYTF
TGCGCCAGCAGCCCCTTTGGGGCGGGGGGCTACACCTTC
>TRBV19|TRBJ2-3|17|-|-
CASSLKGALVGTDTQYF
TGTGCCAGTAGCCTTAAGGGCGCACTAGTCGGCACAGATACGCAGTATTTT
>TRBV6-6|TRBJ1-5|15|-|once
CASSLDRASNQPQHF
TGTGCCAGCAGTCTCGACAGAGCTAGCAATCAGCCCCAGCATTTT
>TRBV29-1|TRBJ2-1|12|-|-
CSSRREPTEQFF
TGCAGCTCTCGTCGGGAGCCAACTGAGCAGTTCTTC
>TRBV30|TRBJ2-1|15|TRBD2|-
CAWSHGGSGGNEQFF
TGTGCCTGGAGTCACGGGGGGAGCGGCGGGAATGAGCAGTTCTTC
>TRBV14|TRBJ1-4|12|-|-
CASRRTNEKLFF
TGTGCCAGCAGACGGACAAATGAAAAACTGTTTTTT